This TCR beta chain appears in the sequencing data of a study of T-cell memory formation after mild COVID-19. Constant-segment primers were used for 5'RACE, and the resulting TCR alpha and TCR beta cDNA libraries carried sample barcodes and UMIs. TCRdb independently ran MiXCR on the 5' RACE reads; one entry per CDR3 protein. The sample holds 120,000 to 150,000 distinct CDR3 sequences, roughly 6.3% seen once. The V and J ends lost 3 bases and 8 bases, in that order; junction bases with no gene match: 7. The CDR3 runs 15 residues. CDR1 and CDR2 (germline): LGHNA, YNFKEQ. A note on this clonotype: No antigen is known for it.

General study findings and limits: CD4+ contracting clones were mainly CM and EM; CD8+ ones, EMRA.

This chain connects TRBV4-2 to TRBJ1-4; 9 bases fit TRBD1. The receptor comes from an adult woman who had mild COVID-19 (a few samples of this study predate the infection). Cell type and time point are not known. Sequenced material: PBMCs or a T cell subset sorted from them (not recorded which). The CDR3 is CASSQGTGKSEKLFF. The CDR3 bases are TGTGCCAGCAGCCAGGGGACAGGGAAGTCAGAAAAACTGTTTTTT.